The source of this T cell receptor beta chain is a study of control samples from healthy donors and cancer patients. Only in-frame clones appear in the TCRdb table, and some are missing; sequencing was by immunoSEQ multiplex PCR. The sample consists of some 11,000 clones, roughly 94% of them appearing once. CDR1 and CDR2 from the germline V gene are SGHNT and YYREEE (reference sequence). The CDR3 covers 16 residues. V lost 4 bases to trimming and J lost 4 bases; unmatched junction nucleotides: 11. Sequenced input: PBMCs. The rearrangement uses TRBV5-4 and TRBJ2-3; TRBD2 matches at 8 bases. This clonotype was obtained from a man between 65 and 85 years old with head and neck cancer. The chain's CDR3 is CASSPWGLAGADTQYF. DNA for the CDR3: TGTGCCAGCAGCCCTTGGGGGCTAGCGGGCGCAGATACGCAGTATTTT.